The rows below give T cell receptor beta chains drawn from one sample of a study of shared clonotypes between healthy human individuals. Some clones are missing from TCRdb's copy, which holds only in-frame ones; the method was immunoSEQ multiplex PCR. Altogether 950,000 to 1,100,000 clones are present, 75% to 85% being singletons, with the ten largest covering more than 0.55%. The material sequenced was memory CD4+ T cells from PBMCs. These receptors were taken from a man younger than 30 in good health. Some clones in this sample may be carry-over from other donors' samples. Each CDR3 is given with its conserved first and last residue. D genes are given only for firm matches. Size is omitted from some rows. Given values are once, few, many or a class for expanded clones.

v_call	d_call	clone_size	j_call	cdr3_aa	cdr3_nt
TRBV5-6	NA	NA	TRBJ2-3	CASSSTRSTTTDTQYF	TGTGCCAGCAGCTCAACTAGATCTACTACCACAGATACGCAGTATTTT
TRBV10-3	NA	NA	TRBJ2-3	CAISESRQGKDTQYF	TGTGCCATCAGTGAGTCGCGGCAGGGGAAGGATACGCAGTATTTT
TRBV2	TRBD1	NA	TRBJ2-1	CASSPRTGGGEQFF	TGTGCCAGCAGCCCACGGACAGGGGGCGGTGAGCAGTTCTTC
TRBV9	NA	NA	TRBJ2-4	CASSFTWDGNIQYF	TGTGCCAGCAGCTTCACGTGGGATGGAAACATTCAGTACTTC
TRBV13	NA	NA	TRBJ1-3	CASSRRTASGNTIYF	TGTGCCAGCAGCCGTAGGACAGCCTCTGGAAACACCATATATTTT
TRBV11-2	NA	many	TRBJ2-7	CASSLMGQNYEQYF	TGTGCCAGCAGCTTAATGGGCCAGAACTACGAGCAGTACTTC
TRBV5-4	NA	few	TRBJ2-7	CASTPGDSYEQYF	TGTGCCAGCACCCCTGGAGACTCCTACGAGCAGTACTTC
TRBV7-8	NA	NA	TRBJ2-5	CASSFMFTETQYF	TGTGCCAGCAGCTTTATGTTTACGGAGACCCAGTACTTC
TRBV19	NA	NA	TRBJ2-7	CASVSPGAREQYF	TGTGCCAGTGTGTCGCCGGGGGCACGAGAGCAGTACTTC
TRBV6-5	TRBD2	NA	TRBJ2-3	CASRAGGRVLDTQYF	TGTGCCAGCAGGGCCGGCGGGAGAGTTTTGGATACGCAGTATTTT
TRBV7-2	NA	NA	TRBJ1-5	CASSRGGEGQPQHF	TGTGCCAGCAGCCGGGGAGGGGAGGGACAGCCCCAGCATTTT
TRBV27	NA	NA	TRBJ1-1	CASSLWGVEAFF	TGTGCCAGCAGTTTATGGGGGGTCGAGGCTTTCTTT
TRBV28	TRBD2	NA	TRBJ2-2	CASSRGLAGAGGELFF	TGTGCCAGCAGTCGGGGACTAGCGGGGGCGGGCGGGGAGCTGTTTTTT
TRBV5-4	TRBD1	NA	TRBJ2-2	CASSSYRGNTGELFF	TGTGCCAGCAGCTCGTACAGGGGGAACACCGGGGAGCTGTTTTTT
TRBV28	NA	NA	TRBJ1-1	CASSPRHIGTEAFF	TGTGCCAGCAGTCCCCGACATATAGGGACTGAAGCTTTCTTT
TRBV9	TRBD2	NA	TRBJ2-7	CASSPRLAGGPGEQYF	TGTGCCAGCAGCCCCAGGCTGGCGGGAGGGCCGGGAGAGCAGTACTTC